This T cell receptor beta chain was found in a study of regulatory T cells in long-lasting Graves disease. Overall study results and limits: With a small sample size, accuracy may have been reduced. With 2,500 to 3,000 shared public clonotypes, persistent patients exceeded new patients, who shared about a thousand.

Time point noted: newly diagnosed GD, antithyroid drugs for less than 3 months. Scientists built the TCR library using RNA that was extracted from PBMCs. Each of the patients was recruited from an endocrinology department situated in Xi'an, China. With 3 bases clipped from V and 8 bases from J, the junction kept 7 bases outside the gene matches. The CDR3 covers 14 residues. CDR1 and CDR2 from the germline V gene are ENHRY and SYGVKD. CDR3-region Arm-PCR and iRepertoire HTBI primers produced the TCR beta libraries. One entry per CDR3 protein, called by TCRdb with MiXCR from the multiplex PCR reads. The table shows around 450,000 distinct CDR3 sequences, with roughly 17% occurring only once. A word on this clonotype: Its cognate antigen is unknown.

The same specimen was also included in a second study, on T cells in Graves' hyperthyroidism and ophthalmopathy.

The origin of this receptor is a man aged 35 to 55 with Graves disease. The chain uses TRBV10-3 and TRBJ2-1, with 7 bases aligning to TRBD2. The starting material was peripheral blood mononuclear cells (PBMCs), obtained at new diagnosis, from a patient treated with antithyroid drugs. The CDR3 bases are TGTGCCATCAGTGAAGGGCGGGAGATCGATGAGCAGTTCTTC. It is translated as CAISEGREIDEQFF.